Only a few counts were recorded for the clone carrying this TCR beta chain. What it recognizes is unknown. These data come from a study of identical twins. Broader study findings: Twin-shared out-of-frame alpha sequences were enriched for low generation probability. The study based its conclusions on cross-sectional statistical analysis and did not follow the same donors.

V was pared by 6 bases and J by 0 bases, with 7 bases of the junction left unmatched. This CDR3 spans 15 amino acids. Looked up from germline, CDR1 is MNHEY and CDR2 is SVGAGI. In TCRdb, the 5' RACE reads were re-called with MiXCR into one record per CDR3 protein. The profile shows around 250,000 distinct CDR3 sequences, over 9.5% of them singletons. These data are also associated with another study on yellow fever vaccine responses in identical twins. That report notes: Reportedly, twins showed a vaccine T cell response that looked partly convergent and partly personalized.

This chain links TRBV6-5 with TRBJ1-2, with 7 bases matching TRBD1. The clonotype was recovered from a woman in her late teens or twenties in good health. Specimen: memory (CD45RO+) T cells sorted from blood. The CDR3, as DNA: TGTGCCAGCAGATACGACAGGGAGCCTAACTATGGCTACACCTTC. This translates into CASRYDREPNYGYTF.